Shown below are 20 T cell receptor beta chains from a single sample sequenced in a study of cytomegalovirus exposure and HLA in healthy donors. The PCR employed 60 Vbeta primers together with 13 Jbeta primers. Sequenced by immunoSEQ multiplex PCR; TCRdb stores in-frame clones only, minus some. Of roughly 98,000 clones detected, 62% appear once; the ten largest clones hold around 5.5%. Sequencing was done on a sample of PBMCs. The receptors come from a woman between 25 and 40 years old in good health and CMV-seropositive.

The chain recombines TRBV5-1 with TRBJ1-2; unclear D gene. Trimming took off 4 bases at V and 3 bases at J, with 13 bases between the two ends. Germline V gene lookup returns CDR1 SGHRS and CDR2 YFSETQ. This CDR3 is 14 amino acids long. The CDR3 DNA reads as TGCGCCAGCAGCCCGATGCCCGGGGACTATGGCTACACCTTC. Protein: CASSPMPGDYGYTF.

V usage is TRBV5-1 and J usage is TRBJ2-3; maybe TRBD1 (5 bases). The length of the CDR3 is 15 residues. V was clipped by 3 bases and J by 0 bases, with 11 bases between them. Germline CDR1 and CDR2: SGHRS and YFSETQ. CDR3 nucleotide sequence: TGCGCCAGCAGCTGGGCGGACACTAGCACAGATACGCAGTATTTT. Translated: CASSWADTSTDTQYF.

This clone was detected only once. For the CDR3, the DNA is TGTGCCAGCAGTCCCGGGACAGGCCCACGGGAGCAGTACTTC. It is translated as CASSPGTGPREQYF. The chain recombines TRBV6-5 with TRBJ2-7; 8 positions agree with TRBD1. Looked up from germline, CDR1 is MNHEY and CDR2 is SVGAGI. J gave up 7 bases and V 5 bases, and 10 bases lay outside the gene matches. This CDR3 region has 14 residues.

The chain is built from TRBV12-5 and TRBJ2-7; possible D gene TRBD1, 5 bases. Germline V CDR1 and CDR2: LGHNT, FRNRAP. CDR3 size: 12 residues. The CDR3 is CPQPRAFYEQYF. CDR3 DNA: TGTCCCCAACCCAGGGCTTTCTACGAGCAGTACTTC.

For the CDR3, the DNA is TGTGCCAGCAGCTCCGGCTTGGTCGGTACGGGGAACATTCAGTACTTC. Protein product: CASSSGLVGTGNIQYF. V is TRBV5-4 and J is TRBJ2-4; D is perhaps TRBD2 (5 bases). This CDR3 has 16 amino acids. V gave up 3 bases and J gave up 7 bases, with 20 bases separating them. CDR1 and CDR2 (germline): SGHNT, YYREEE (reference sequence).

CDR3 sequence: CASSRGSQGALNTEAFF. The DNA for the CDR3 is TGTGCCAGCTCACGGGGGTCACAGGGGGCCCTGAACACTGAAGCTTTCTTT. The chain employs TRBV18 and TRBJ1-1; 9 nucleotides line up with TRBD1. V lost 4 bases, J lost 0 bases, and 9 bases stayed unmatched. The CDR3 contains 17 residues. CDR1 is KGHSH, CDR2 LQKENI, per germline.

The chain joins TRBV5-4 to TRBJ1-1; 9 bases agree with TRBD1. V shed 3 bases, J shed 2 bases, and the junction held 2 bases outside the gene matches. The CDR3 runs to 14 residues. CDR1 and CDR2 (germline): SGHNT, YYREEE (reference sequence). The CDR3: CASSWGQGNTEAFF. CDR3 sequence (DNA): TGTGCCAGCAGCTGGGGACAGGGCAACACTGAAGCTTTCTTT.

The chain links TRBV6-4 to TRBJ2-2; D is undetermined. This CDR3 is built from 13 residues. Per germline, CDR1 MRHNA and CDR2 SNTAGT. Deletions cut 2 bases from V and 5 bases from J, with 6 bases between. The CDR3 here is CASSDEETGELFF. The CDR3 nucleotides are TGTGCCAGCAGTGACGAGGAGACCGGGGAGCTGTTTTTT.

V and J are TRBV4-2 and TRBJ1-1; no clear D gene. This CDR3 is 13 amino acids long. V was pared by 4 bases and J by 4 bases, with 10 bases between. Germline CDR1 is LGHNA and CDR2 is YNFKEQ. CDR3: CASSPDTTTEAFF. The CDR3, as DNA: TGTGCCAGCAGCCCCGACACCACCACTGAAGCTTTCTTT.

The genes are TRBV9 and TRBJ2-3; possible D gene TRBD1, 6 bases. Per germline, CDR1 SGDLS and CDR2 YYNGEE. CDR3 length equals 18 residues. The V and J ends lost 3 bases and 2 bases respectively, with 22 bases between them. The CDR3 reads CASSATQTGQNLTDTQYF. CDR3 sequence (DNA): TGTGCCAGCAGCGCCACCCAAACCGGACAGAACCTCACAGATACGCAGTATTTT.

In this sample, this clone turned up a few times. The genes are TRBV6-1 and TRBJ1-5; weak D call: TRBD1 (6 bases). The CDR3 covers 13 residues. Germline CDR1 is MNHNS and CDR2 is SASEGT. V gave up 11 bases and J gave up 2 bases, with 13 bases separating them. CDR3 sequence: CAGDRQGNQPQHF. CDR3 DNA: TGTGCCGGGGATAGACAGGGCAATCAGCCCCAGCATTTT.

In its sample, this clone was seen once. At one end the junction does not follow the germline gene, possibly because of a read error. The rearrangement joins TRBV7-9 to TRBJ2-2; 8 bases line up with TRBD1. Germline V gene data show CDR1 as SEHNR and CDR2 as FQNEAQ (reference sequence). CDR3 length: 14 residues. CDR3 DNA: TGTGCCAGCAGCTCCCAGGGGGCTGGCGGGGAGCCGTTTTTT. Translated, it gives CASSSQGAGGEPFF.

This chain uses TRBV7-2 with TRBJ2-1; D not certain. The V and J ends lost 5 bases and 7 bases respectively, with 9 bases between them. Germline loops: CDR1 SGHTA, CDR2 FQGNSA. The CDR3 runs 12 residues. The CDR3 DNA reads TGTGCCAGCAGCCCGTCCGGGAATGAGCAGTTCTTC. Encoded protein: CASSPSGNEQFF.

This clone has more than one count but fewer than ten. V is TRBV21-1 and J is TRBJ2-2; TRBD2, as called in the table, went unchecked against the DNA. TRBV21-1 is classified as a pseudogene. The CDR3 consists of 18 residues. DNA of the CDR3: TGTGCCAGCAGCACCCGCAGGGGAGCGGGGGGTGGCACCGGGGAGCTGTTTTTT. This codes for CASSTRRGAGGGTGELFF.

The CDR3 protein is CASSLRGVTYNEQFF. DNA of the CDR3: TGTGCCAGCAGCTTGCGCGGGGTAACCTACAATGAGCAGTTCTTC. The chain links TRBV5-5 to TRBJ2-1; TRBD2 might be the D (6 bases). Trimming removed 1 base from V and 2 bases from J, with 10 bases in between. The CDR3 runs 15 residues. The V gene's germline CDR1 is SGHKS and CDR2 YYEKEE (reference sequence).

The gene calls are TRBV10-3 and TRBJ2-1, with 9 bases aligning to TRBD1. After removal of 3 bases from V and 7 bases from J, the junction contained 16 bases not matched to a gene. The CDR3 covers 18 residues. The V gene's germline CDR1 is ENHRY and CDR2 SYGVKD. The CDR3 DNA is TGTGCCATCAGTGAACTGATTGGGGGACAGGGTGCGATTAATGAGCAGTTCTTC. Translated, it gives CAISELIGGQGAINEQFF.

CDR3 sequence: CASSLTRNTEAFF. CDR3 nucleotide sequence: TGTGCCAGCAGCTTAACAAGAAACACTGAAGCTTTCTTT. This chain joins TRBV7-8 and TRBJ1-1; D not resolved. V lost 2 bases to trimming and J lost 2 bases, with 6 bases between them. The CDR3 is made up of 13 amino acids. CDR1 SGHVS and CDR2 FQNEAQ come from the germline V gene.

The V gene is TRBV15, the J gene TRBJ1-3, with D tentatively TRBD1 (6 bases). With 0 bases removed from V and 0 bases from J, the gap between germline ends came to 9 bases. The CDR3 runs to 16 residues. CDR1 is LNHNV and CDR2 is YYDKDF in the germline V gene (reference sequence). DNA for the CDR3: TGTGCCACCAGCAGAGATAGGGGGAGCTCTGGAAACACCATATATTTT. It encodes CATSRDRGSSGNTIYF.

The J gene is TRBJ1-4, the V gene TRBV18; D call uncertain. The CDR3 consists of 14 residues. Germline V gene sequence: CDR1 KGHSH, CDR2 LQKENI. V dropped 4 bases and J dropped 0 bases, with 6 bases sitting between them. CDR3 loop: CASSLQATNEKLFF. CDR3 nucleotide sequence: TGTGCCAGCTCACTACAAGCAACTAATGAAAAACTGTTTTTT.

Concerning this clone itself: The junction does not match germline at one end; this may be a read error. The rearrangement links TRBV6-5 to TRBJ1-2; D is ambiguous. Per germline, CDR1 MNHEY and CDR2 SVGAGI. This CDR3 spans 16 amino acids. The CDR3 coding sequence is TGTGCCAGCAGTTACTCGATGAGCGGGAACGTCTATGGCTACCCCTTC. Translation gives CASSYSMSGNVYGYPF.